The sequence of this TCR beta chain was determined in a study of shared clonotypes between healthy human individuals. For the study at large: Per-donor plates numbered three CD4 naive, three CD4 memory, two CD8 naive and one CD8 memory. Study-level points and caveats: Clonotype sharing among donors was thought likely to change with sequencing depth. Naive subsets generally had larger estimated richness than memory subsets. Sharing across four donors was highest in naive CD4 (about 5%) and lowest in memory CD8 (around 0.4%).

Details on this clone: Its antigen is unidentified.

The repertoire was sequenced with immunoSEQ multiplex PCR; TCRdb's copy has only in-frame clones and lacks some. Of 90,000 to 120,000 clones detected, about 70% appear once; the ten largest clones hold approximately 23%. This CDR3 contains 14 residues. The ends lost 3 bases at V and 9 bases at J; junction bases unmatched: 2. Per the germline V gene, CDR1 is SGDLS and CDR2 is YYNGEE. The sequence came from a woman in her 30s in good health. Source material: memory CD8+ T cells sorted from blood. This sample's subset: CD45RO+ cells pooled with CCR7-negative TemRA cells. V and J are TRBV9 and TRBJ2-1, with 14 bases that match TRBD2. The CDR3 DNA reads TGTGCCAGCAGCGAGACTAGCGGGAGGGGTGAGCAGTTCTTC. Protein: CASSETSGRGEQFF.